This is a list of T cell receptor beta chains from one sample in a study of blood T cell repertoires in COVID-19. Generated by immunoSEQ multiplex PCR, the TCRdb table keeps only in-frame clones and is missing some. The table lists some 350,000 clones, about 87% of them singletons. Sequencing was performed on peripheral blood. These TCRs come from a woman aged 45 to 65 with COVID-19, enrolled during active disease. Each CDR3 is given with its conserved first and last residue. The order of the fields is D gene, V gene, clone size, J gene, CDR3 protein, CDR3 DNA. The D gene is left open where the match is weak. The size field is filled for only some rows; it gives once, few, many or a size class.

D gene: TRBD1
V gene: TRBV7-2
clone size: NA
J gene: TRBJ2-7
CDR3 protein: CASSLQGTVASYEQYF
CDR3 DNA: TGTGCCAGCAGCTTACAAGGGACAGTGGCTTCCTACGAGCAGTACTTC

D gene: NA
V gene: TRBV3-1/TRBV3-2
clone size: NA
J gene: TRBJ2-5
CDR3 protein: CASRRGAETQYF
CDR3 DNA: TGTGCCAGCAGAAGAGGTGCCGAGACCCAGTACTTC

D gene: NA
V gene: TRBV7-2
clone size: few
J gene: TRBJ2-1
CDR3 protein: CASSPQGLLRSYNEQFF
CDR3 DNA: TGTGCCAGCAGCCCTCAGGGGCTCCTTCGATCCTACAATGAGCAGTTCTTC

D gene: NA
V gene: TRBV21-1
clone size: once
J gene: TRBJ2-1
CDR3 protein: CASSFGTSGISSYNEQFF
CDR3 DNA: TGTGCCAGCAGCTTCGGGACTAGCGGGATCAGCTCCTACAATGAGCAGTTCTTC

D gene: NA
V gene: TRBV11-2
clone size: NA
J gene: TRBJ2-1
CDR3 protein: CASSLFGAYNEQFF
CDR3 DNA: TGTGCCAGCAGCTTGTTTGGAGCTTACAATGAGCAGTTCTTC

D gene: TRBD2
V gene: TRBV2
clone size: NA
J gene: TRBJ2-7
CDR3 protein: CASSSGRTYEQYF
CDR3 DNA: TGTGCCAGCAGTAGCGGGAGGACCTACGAGCAGTACTTC

D gene: NA
V gene: TRBV18
clone size: NA
J gene: TRBJ2-7
CDR3 protein: CASSSTDLGEQYF
CDR3 DNA: TGTGCCAGCTCATCGACTGATTTAGGCGAGCAGTACTTC

D gene: NA
V gene: TRBV7-9
clone size: NA
J gene: TRBJ2-7
CDR3 protein: CASSETGNSYEQYF
CDR3 DNA: TGTGCCAGCAGCGAAACAGGAAACTCCTACGAGCAGTACTTC

D gene: TRBD1
V gene: TRBV5-1
clone size: NA
J gene: TRBJ1-4
CDR3 protein: CASRRNTGGVGEKLFF
CDR3 DNA: TGCGCCAGCAGACGGAACACAGGGGGCGTAGGTGAAAAACTGTTTTTT

D gene: NA
V gene: TRBV18
clone size: once
J gene: TRBJ1-1
CDR3 protein: CASLFYRDPGTEAFF
CDR3 DNA: TGTGCCAGCTTATTCTACAGGGACCCGGGGACTGAAGCTTTCTTT

D gene: TRBD2
V gene: TRBV7-2
clone size: NA
J gene: TRBJ2-4
CDR3 protein: CASSPTLAGGAKNIQYF
CDR3 DNA: TGTGCCAGCAGCCCTACTCTAGCGGGGGGAGCCAAAAACATTCAGTACTTC

D gene: TRBD1
V gene: TRBV19
clone size: NA
J gene: TRBJ2-3
CDR3 protein: CASSTVKTGVKDTQYF
CDR3 DNA: TGTGCCAGTAGTACAGTAAAGACAGGGGTAAAGGATACGCAGTATTTT

D gene: NA
V gene: TRBV11-2
clone size: NA
J gene: TRBJ2-5
CDR3 protein: CASSSLVGYQETQYF
CDR3 DNA: TGTGCCAGCAGCTCGCTTGTCGGGTATCAAGAGACCCAGTACTTC

D gene: TRBD1
V gene: TRBV19
clone size: NA
J gene: TRBJ2-1
CDR3 protein: CASTRTGVNNEQFF
CDR3 DNA: TGTGCCAGTACCAGGACAGGGGTGAACAATGAGCAGTTCTTC

D gene: TRBD1
V gene: TRBV5-4
clone size: NA
J gene: TRBJ2-3
CDR3 protein: CASSLYRDRATDTQYF
CDR3 DNA: TGTGCCAGCAGCTTATACCGGGACAGGGCCACAGATACGCAGTATTTT

D gene: NA
V gene: TRBV12-5
clone size: NA
J gene: TRBJ2-7
CDR3 protein: CASGFADRYEQYF
CDR3 DNA: TGTGCTAGTGGTTTCGCGGACAGATACGAGCAGTACTTC

D gene: NA
V gene: TRBV10-3
clone size: few
J gene: TRBJ2-7
CDR3 protein: CANTGTQGGEQYF
CDR3 DNA: TGTGCCAACACAGGGACACAGGGAGGGGAGCAGTACTTC

D gene: NA
V gene: TRBV20-1
clone size: NA
J gene: TRBJ2-1
CDR3 protein: CSAPGAPFF
CDR3 DNA: TGCAGTGCCCCCGGTGCACCGTTCTTC

D gene: NA
V gene: TRBV11-3
clone size: few
J gene: TRBJ2-7
CDR3 protein: CASLRRGQSDEQYF
CDR3 DNA: TGTGCCAGTTTACGTCGAGGGCAATCAGACGAGCAGTACTTC

D gene: NA
V gene: TRBV9
clone size: NA
J gene: TRBJ2-3
CDR3 protein: CASSEGDIGTDTQYF
CDR3 DNA: TGTGCCAGCAGCGAAGGGGATATTGGCACAGATACGCAGTATTTT

D gene: NA
V gene: TRBV27
clone size: NA
J gene: TRBJ1-2
CDR3 protein: CASSFDRDYGYTF
CDR3 DNA: TGTGCCAGCAGTTTCGACAGAGACTATGGCTACACCTTC

D gene: NA
V gene: TRBV5-1
clone size: once
J gene: TRBJ1-6
CDR3 protein: CASSFKTGGSPLHF
CDR3 DNA: TGCGCCAGCAGCTTTAAGACCGGCGGTTCACCCCTCCACTTT

D gene: NA
V gene: TRBV3-1/TRBV3-2
clone size: NA
J gene: TRBJ2-1
CDR3 protein: CASSQQGWQGEFF
CDR3 DNA: TGTGCCAGCAGCCAACAGGGTTGGCAAGGGGAGTTCTTC

D gene: NA
V gene: TRBV27
clone size: NA
J gene: TRBJ1-5
CDR3 protein: CASSPRGGPMEPQHF
CDR3 DNA: TGTGCCAGCAGTCCCCGGGGGGGACCTATGGAACCCCAGCATTTT

D gene: TRBD1
V gene: TRBV7-9
clone size: NA
J gene: TRBJ2-5
CDR3 protein: CASRGQGWETQYF
CDR3 DNA: TGTGCCAGCAGGGGACAGGGTTGGGAGACCCAGTACTTC

D gene: TRBD1
V gene: TRBV18
clone size: once
J gene: TRBJ2-7
CDR3 protein: CASSPRQGTYEQYF
CDR3 DNA: TGTGCCAGCTCACCCCGACAGGGCACGTACGAGCAGTACTTC

D gene: TRBD1
V gene: TRBV7-9
clone size: NA
J gene: TRBJ1-3
CDR3 protein: CASSPSGQGKNTIYF
CDR3 DNA: TGTGCCAGCAGCCCCTCGGGACAGGGGAAAAACACCATATATTTT

D gene: TRBD2
V gene: TRBV10-2
clone size: NA
J gene: TRBJ2-1
CDR3 protein: CASSGIGRTSLNEQFF
CDR3 DNA: TGCGCCAGCAGTGGGATCGGAAGGACTAGCCTAAATGAGCAGTTCTTC